This T cell receptor (beta chain) was profiled in a study of T-cell memory formation after mild COVID-19. Study overall: The study found TCR clusters largely donor specific.

Notes on the study in general: Among clones contracting day 15 to 85, CD4/CD8 was balanced, whereas later expanders leaned CD4+. CD4+ contracting clones were found mainly in CM and EM, and CD8+ ones in EMRA.

As concerns this clonotype: Its antigen is undetermined.

TCRdb reprocessed the 5' RACE reads with MiXCR, giving one entry per CDR3 protein. Among some 49,000 distinct CDR3 sequences listed, 27% were seen once. J was trimmed by 0 bases and V by 8 bases; bases with no gene match: 0. The CDR3 length is 13 residues. Germline lookup yields CDR1 SGHVS and CDR2 FQNEAQ. Sample: PBMCs or a T cell subset sorted from them (not recorded which). The clonotype comes from a man younger than 30 who had mild COVID-19 (a few samples of this study predate the infection). Cell type and time point are not known. This sequence joins TRBV7-8 and TRBJ2-1, with 8 bases lining up with TRBD2. CDR3 residues: CASGTSSYNEQFF. The CDR3 nucleotides read TGTGCCAGCGGGACTAGCTCCTACAATGAGCAGTTCTTC.